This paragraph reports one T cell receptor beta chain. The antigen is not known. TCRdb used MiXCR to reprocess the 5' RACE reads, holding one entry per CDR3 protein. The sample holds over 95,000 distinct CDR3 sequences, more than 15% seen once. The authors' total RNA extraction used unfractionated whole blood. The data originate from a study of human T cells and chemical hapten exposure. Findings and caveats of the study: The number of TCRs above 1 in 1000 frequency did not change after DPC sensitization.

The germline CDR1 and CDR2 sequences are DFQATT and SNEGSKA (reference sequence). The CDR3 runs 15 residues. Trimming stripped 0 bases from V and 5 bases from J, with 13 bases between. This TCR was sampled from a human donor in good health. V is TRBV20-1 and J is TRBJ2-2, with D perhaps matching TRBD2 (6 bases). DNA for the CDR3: TGCAGTGCTAGAGATGGGGGGTTTCGGACCGGGGAGCTGTTTTTT. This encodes CSARDGGFRTGELFF.